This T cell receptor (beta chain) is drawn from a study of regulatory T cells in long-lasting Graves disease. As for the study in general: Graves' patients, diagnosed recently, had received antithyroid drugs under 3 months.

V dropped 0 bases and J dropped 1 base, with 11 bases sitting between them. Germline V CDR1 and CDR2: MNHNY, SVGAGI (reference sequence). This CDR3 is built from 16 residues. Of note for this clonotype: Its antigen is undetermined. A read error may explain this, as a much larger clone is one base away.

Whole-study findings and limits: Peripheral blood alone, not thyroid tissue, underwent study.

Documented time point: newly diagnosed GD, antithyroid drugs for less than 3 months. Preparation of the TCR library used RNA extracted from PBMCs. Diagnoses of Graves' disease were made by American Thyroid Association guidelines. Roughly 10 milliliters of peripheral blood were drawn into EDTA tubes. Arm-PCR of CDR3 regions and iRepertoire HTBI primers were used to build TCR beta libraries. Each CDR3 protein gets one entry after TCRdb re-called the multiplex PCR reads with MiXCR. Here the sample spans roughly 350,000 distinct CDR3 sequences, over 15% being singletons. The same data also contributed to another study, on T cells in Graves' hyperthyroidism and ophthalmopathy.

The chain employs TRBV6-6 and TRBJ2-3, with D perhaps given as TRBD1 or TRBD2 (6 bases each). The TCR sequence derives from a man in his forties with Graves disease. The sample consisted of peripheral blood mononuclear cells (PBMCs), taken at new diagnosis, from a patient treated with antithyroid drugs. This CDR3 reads CASSYSDGGGTDTQYF. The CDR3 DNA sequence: TGTGCCAGCAGTTACTCGGACGGGGGCGGCACAGATACGCAGTATTTT.